The T cell receptor beta chain under discussion was sequenced for a study of blood T cell repertoires in COVID-19. Study as a whole: The cDNA or gDNA used as material had been derived from T cells, B-cell-depleted T cells, or PBMCs.

Seattle participants joined during active infection and were tracked over time. As handled by the study authors: Estimates of nucleated cell counts were drawn from the amplification of reference gene primers. The method was immunoSEQ multiplex PCR; TCRdb's version includes in-frame clones alone and lacks a portion of them. V and J calls and clone size are given by that table; D and trimming were obtained from the DNA. The table shows some 260,000 clones, with about 90% occurring only once. There are 13 residues in the CDR3. Looked up from germline, CDR1 is SGHRS and CDR2 is YFSETQ. V lost 0 bases to trimming and J lost 1 base, with 4 bases between them.

The gene calls are TRBV5-1 and TRBJ1-1; D remains unclear. The receptor was derived from a woman between 65 and 79 years old with COVID-19, enrolled during active disease. Material for sequencing was peripheral blood. CDR3 DNA sequence: TGCGCCAGCAGCTTGGCGTGGAACACTGAAGCTTTCTTT. This encodes CASSLAWNTEAFF.